The rows below give T cell receptor beta chains drawn from one sample of a study of cytomegalovirus exposure and HLA in healthy donors. TCRdb's copy holds only in-frame clones and misses some; the assay was immunoSEQ multiplex PCR. The sample lists 150,000 to 200,000 clones, roughly 87% seen once, with around 1.5% in the top ten. Sequenced: PBMCs. All receptors come from a girl aged 5-17 years in good health and CMV-seropositive. Each CDR3 is given with its conserved first and last residue. The D gene is left open where the match is weak. Expanded clones get a size class; other rows say once, few or many, or leave the size out.

CDR3: CASRGIGGPQNLKNTGELFF
DNA: TGTGCCAGCAGGGGCATAGGAGGACCACAAAATCTCAAGAACACCGGGGAGCTGTTTTTT
size: NA
D: NA
V: TRBV28
J: TRBJ2-2

CDR3: CASRQTFPRRLADEQYF
DNA: TGTGCCAGCAGGCAAACCTTCCCGAGAAGACTAGCAGACGAGCAGTACTTC
size: once
D: TRBD2
V: TRBV11-2
J: TRBJ2-7

CDR3: CASSSQHRGVNYGYTF
DNA: TGTGCCAGCAGCTCCCAACACAGGGGAGTTAACTATGGCTACACCTTC
size: NA
D: TRBD1
V: TRBV5-4
J: TRBJ1-2

CDR3: CASTPHRSSGNTIYF
DNA: TGTGCCAGTACTCCGCACAGGTCCTCTGGAAACACCATATATTTT
size: NA
D: NA
V: TRBV19
J: TRBJ1-3

CDR3: CASSPLVPGLAGVSTDTQYF
DNA: TGTGCCAGCTCACCGCTCGTCCCGGGACTAGCGGGGGTGAGCACAGATACGCAGTATTTT
size: once
D: TRBD2
V: TRBV18
J: TRBJ2-3

CDR3: CASSPDLGGETQYF
DNA: TGTGCCAGCTCTCCCGACTTGGGGGGGGAGACCCAGTACTTC
size: NA
D: TRBD2
V: TRBV18
J: TRBJ2-5

CDR3: CASSLYLSGQGNNEQFF
DNA: TGCGCCAGCAGCTTGTATCTATCGGGACAGGGGAACAATGAGCAGTTCTTC
size: NA
D: TRBD1
V: TRBV5-1
J: TRBJ2-1

CDR3: CASSSSGLYEQYF
DNA: TGTGCCAGCAGTTCCAGCGGACTCTACGAGCAGTACTTC
size: NA
D: NA
V: TRBV6-1
J: TRBJ2-7

CDR3: CASSLESGNYGYTF
DNA: TGCGCCAGCAGCTTGGAGTCGGGTAACTATGGCTACACCTTC
size: NA
D: NA
V: TRBV5-1
J: TRBJ1-2

CDR3: CASTKIAGTADGYTF
DNA: TGCGCCAGCACTAAGATAGCCGGGACAGCGGATGGCTACACCTTC
size: once
D: TRBD1
V: TRBV5-1
J: TRBJ1-2

CDR3: CASSPTTMVGYEQYF
DNA: TGTGCCAGCAGCCCGACGACTATGGTCGGCTACGAGCAGTACTTC
size: NA
D: NA
V: TRBV7-9
J: TRBJ2-7

CDR3: CSVEAGGEKLFF
DNA: TGCAGCGTTGAGGCAGGCGGGGAAAAACTGTTTTTT
size: NA
D: NA
V: TRBV29-1
J: TRBJ1-4

CDR3: CASSPEDSNQPQHF
DNA: TGTGCCAGCTCACCGGAGGATAGCAATCAGCCCCAGCATTTT
size: NA
D: NA
V: TRBV18
J: TRBJ1-5

CDR3: CASSGDSPISRQYF
DNA: TGTGCCAGCAGTGGAGACAGTCCCATCTCCCGGCAGTACTTC
size: NA
D: NA
V: TRBV2
J: TRBJ2-7

CDR3: CASSPHGLGGDGELFF
DNA: TGTGCCAGCAGCCCCCACGGGTTAGGAGGGGACGGGGAGCTGTTTTTT
size: NA
D: NA
V: TRBV9
J: TRBJ2-2

CDR3: CASSGTGFTEAFF
DNA: TGTGCCAGCAGTGGGACAGGGTTTACTGAAGCTTTCTTT
size: few
D: TRBD1
V: TRBV6-1
J: TRBJ1-1

CDR3: CASSVGTGGEEDTQYF
DNA: TGTGCCAGCAGCGTAGGGACAGGGGGCGAAGAAGATACGCAGTATTTT
size: NA
D: TRBD1
V: TRBV7-3
J: TRBJ2-3

CDR3: CASSQDRGWGETQYF
DNA: TGCGCCAGCAGCCAGGACAGGGGGTGGGGGGAGACCCAGTACTTC
size: NA
D: TRBD1
V: TRBV4-3
J: TRBJ2-5

CDR3: CATTPAGGPNEQFF
DNA: TGTGCCACCACTCCTGCGGGGGGCCCCAATGAGCAGTTCTTC
size: once
D: TRBD2
V: TRBV5-4
J: TRBJ2-1

CDR3: CASSFVQGATQPQHF
DNA: TGTGCCAGCTCATTCGTCCAGGGGGCTACTCAGCCCCAGCATTTT
size: once
D: TRBD1
V: TRBV18
J: TRBJ1-5

CDR3: CASSSDSLTGVETQYF
DNA: TGCGCCAGCAGCTCAGATTCCTTAACAGGGGTAGAGACCCAGTACTTC
size: NA
D: TRBD1
V: TRBV5-1
J: TRBJ2-5

CDR3: CASSPPRLAPMVSYNEQFF
DNA: TGTGCCAGCAGCCCCCCGAGGCTAGCGCCCATGGTCTCCTACAATGAGCAGTTCTTC
size: few
D: NA
V: TRBV4-2
J: TRBJ2-1

CDR3: CASSPRRTGWLTEAFF
DNA: TGTGCCAGCAGCCCACGCCGGACAGGGTGGTTAACTGAAGCTTTCTTT
size: NA
D: TRBD1
V: TRBV7-8
J: TRBJ1-1

CDR3: CASSSRQGADTQYF
DNA: TGTGCCAGCAGCTCAAGACAGGGCGCAGATACGCAGTATTTT
size: NA
D: TRBD1
V: TRBV11-2
J: TRBJ2-3

CDR3: CASSVEAGETQYF
DNA: TGTGCCAGCAGCGTAGAAGCGGGGGAGACCCAGTACTTC
size: few
D: TRBD2
V: TRBV9
J: TRBJ2-5

CDR3: CSAVTESYEQYF
DNA: TGCAGCGCAGTTACAGAATCCTACGAGCAGTACTTC
size: NA
D: NA
V: TRBV29-1
J: TRBJ2-7

CDR3: CASSLGQVNYGYTF
DNA: TGTGCCAGCAGCCTGGGACAGGTTAACTATGGCTACACCTTC
size: NA
D: TRBD1
V: TRBV2
J: TRBJ1-2

CDR3: CAWTRRGGEETQYF
DNA: TGTGCCTGGACACGAAGGGGAGGGGAAGAGACCCAGTACTTC
size: NA
D: TRBD2
V: TRBV30
J: TRBJ2-5

CDR3: CATSQSGLGNSPLHF
DNA: TGTGCCACCAGCCAATCAGGGCTCGGCAATTCACCCCTCCACTTT
size: NA
D: NA
V: TRBV27
J: TRBJ1-6

CDR3: CSAMTGLGTDTQYF
DNA: TGCAGCGCCATGACAGGGCTAGGCACAGATACGCAGTATTTT
size: NA
D: TRBD1
V: TRBV29-1
J: TRBJ2-3

CDR3: CASRPDLGREETQYF
DNA: TGTGCCAGCAGGCCAGACCTCGGGAGGGAGGAGACCCAGTACTTC
size: once
D: TRBD2
V: TRBV28
J: TRBJ2-5

CDR3: CASAPTGTLGYEQYF
DNA: TGTGCCAGCGCGCCCACCGGGACTTTGGGGTACGAGCAGTACTTC
size: NA
D: NA
V: TRBV2
J: TRBJ2-7

CDR3: CASTPDLAGFSYEQYF
DNA: TGTGCCAGCACCCCGGATCTAGCGGGTTTCTCCTACGAGCAGTACTTC
size: NA
D: TRBD2
V: TRBV7-9
J: TRBJ2-7

CDR3: CASEETGGNTEAFF
DNA: TGTGCCAGCGAAGAGACAGGGGGGAACACTGAAGCTTTCTTT
size: NA
D: TRBD1
V: TRBV19
J: TRBJ1-1

CDR3: CASSGRDRGLPEAFF
DNA: TGCGCCAGCAGCGGGCGGGACAGGGGGCTTCCTGAAGCTTTCTTT
size: NA
D: TRBD1
V: TRBV5-1
J: TRBJ1-1

CDR3: CASSPQVGPPGNEQFF
DNA: TGTGCCAGCTCACCACAGGTCGGGCCCCCGGGGAATGAGCAGTTCTTC
size: NA
D: NA
V: TRBV18
J: TRBJ2-1

CDR3: CASSLELLGGHTGELFF
DNA: TGTGCCAGCAGCTTAGAGCTCCTCGGGGGGCACACCGGGGAGCTGTTTTTT
size: NA
D: NA
V: TRBV7-8
J: TRBJ2-2

CDR3: CASTMDWRFNEQFF
DNA: TGTGCCAGCACTATGGACTGGCGATTCAATGAGCAGTTCTTC
size: NA
D: NA
V: TRBV2
J: TRBJ2-1

CDR3: CASSPGLAGGTPNEQFF
DNA: TGTGCCAGCAGCCCTGGACTAGCGGGGGGTACACCCAATGAGCAGTTCTTC
size: NA
D: TRBD2
V: TRBV7-8
J: TRBJ2-1

CDR3: CATSSRADHTDTQYF
DNA: TGTGCCACCAGCTCGAGGGCGGACCACACAGATACGCAGTATTTT
size: NA
D: NA
V: TRBV15
J: TRBJ2-3

CDR3: CASSLQGAGETQYF
DNA: TGTGCCAGCAGTCTACAGGGGGCTGGGGAGACCCAGTACTTC
size: NA
D: TRBD1
V: TRBV7-9
J: TRBJ2-5

CDR3: CASSYSRAKGRDTQYF
DNA: TGTGCCAGCAGTTACTCAAGGGCCAAGGGGAGGGATACGCAGTATTTT
size: NA
D: NA
V: TRBV6-7
J: TRBJ2-3

CDR3: CASSYRTSGITDTQYF
DNA: TGTGCCAGCAGTTACCGGACTAGCGGGATCACAGATACGCAGTATTTT
size: few
D: TRBD2
V: TRBV6-5
J: TRBJ2-3

CDR3: CAISEGTGGTDEQYF
DNA: TGTGCCATCAGCGAGGGGACCGGGGGTACAGACGAGCAGTACTTC
size: NA
D: NA
V: TRBV10-3
J: TRBJ2-7

CDR3: CASSQIRGSAYNEQFF
DNA: TGCGCCAGCAGCCAAATAAGGGGAAGCGCCTACAATGAGCAGTTCTTC
size: few
D: NA
V: TRBV4-3
J: TRBJ2-1

CDR3: CSVVGSLVRDSYNEQFF
DNA: TGCAGCGTTGTCGGTTCTCTAGTACGAGACTCCTACAATGAGCAGTTCTTC
size: NA
D: NA
V: TRBV29-1
J: TRBJ2-1

CDR3: CASSPGQGNQPQHF
DNA: TGTGCCAGCAGCCCGGGACAGGGAAATCAGCCCCAGCATTTT
size: few
D: TRBD1
V: TRBV7-8
J: TRBJ1-5

CDR3: CAGITGPPANTGELFF
DNA: TGTGCCGGAATCACAGGTCCGCCCGCGAACACCGGGGAGCTGTTTTTT
size: NA
D: NA
V: TRBV7-4
J: TRBJ2-2

CDR3: CASSLGTGENYGYTF
DNA: TGTGCCAGCAGCTTAGGAACGGGGGAAAACTATGGCTACACCTTC
size: NA
D: NA
V: TRBV7-3
J: TRBJ1-2

CDR3: CASSPGRDRLYGYTF
DNA: TGTGCCAGCAGCCCAGGGCGGGACAGGCTCTATGGCTACACCTTC
size: few
D: TRBD1
V: TRBV7-3
J: TRBJ1-2

CDR3: CASSSGRPTDTQYF
DNA: TGCGCCAGCTCGAGCGGGAGGCCCACAGATACGCAGTATTTT
size: NA
D: TRBD2
V: TRBV10-1
J: TRBJ2-3

CDR3: CASSISGGEQYF
DNA: TGTGCCAGTAGTATTTCGGGGGGCGAGCAGTACTTC
size: NA
D: TRBD2
V: TRBV19
J: TRBJ2-7

CDR3: CASRPTSGATGELFF
DNA: TGTGCCAGCAGGCCGACTAGCGGGGCCACCGGGGAGCTGTTTTTT
size: NA
D: TRBD2
V: TRBV6-5
J: TRBJ2-2

CDR3: CASSLTGQSSEQYF
DNA: TGTGCCAGCAGTCTGACGGGACAGTCGTCCGAGCAGTACTTC
size: NA
D: TRBD1
V: TRBV28
J: TRBJ2-7

CDR3: CASSEEGTGDEKLFF
DNA: TGTGCCAGCAGTGAAGAGGGGACAGGGGATGAAAAACTGTTTTTT
size: NA
D: TRBD1
V: TRBV2
J: TRBJ1-4

CDR3: CASSAGFEGTSYEQYF
DNA: TGTGCCAGCAGTGCTGGGTTTGAGGGGACTTCCTACGAGCAGTACTTC
size: NA
D: NA
V: TRBV6-1
J: TRBJ2-7

CDR3: CASSSMTGISDGYTF
DNA: TGTGCCAGCAGCTCCATGACAGGGATCTCAGATGGCTACACCTTC
size: NA
D: TRBD1
V: TRBV7-9
J: TRBJ1-2